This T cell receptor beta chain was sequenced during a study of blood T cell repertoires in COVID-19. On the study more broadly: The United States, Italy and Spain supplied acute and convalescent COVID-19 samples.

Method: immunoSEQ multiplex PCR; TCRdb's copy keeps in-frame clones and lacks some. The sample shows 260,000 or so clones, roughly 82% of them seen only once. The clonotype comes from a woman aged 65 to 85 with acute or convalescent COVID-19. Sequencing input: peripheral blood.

CDR3 in DNA: TGCAGCGTTCTAGAAGGGGGCTATGGCTACACCTTC. Its protein product is CSVLEGGYGYTF. This chain joins TRBV29-1 and TRBJ1-2; D is perhaps TRBD1 (6 bases). V lost 5 bases and J 4 bases, leaving 11 bases between the germline ends. Germline V gene sequence: CDR1 SQVTM, CDR2 ANQGSEA. This CDR3 region has 12 residues.